This TCR beta chain appears in the sequencing data of a study of spatial heterogeneity in lung cancer. As for the study in general: Detected beta-chain sequences consistently exceeded alpha-chain sequences. The study's findings and limits: The study found ubiquitous expanded tumor TCRs in blood more at resection than follow-up.

This CDR3 is 15 amino acids long. With 8 bases removed from V and 2 bases from J, the gap between germline ends came to 17 bases. The germline V gene encodes CDR1 SGHAT and CDR2 FQNNGV. Each CDR3 protein is one row after TCRdb ran MiXCR on the 5' RACE reads. Among about 120,000 distinct CDR3 sequences listed, less than 15% were seen once. In the case of this clonotype: Its antigen is currently unknown.

Time point noted: blood at routine non-recurrence follow-up after resection. The input material, whole RNA from tumor, nontumor lung or frozen PBMC, was sequenced unsorted. The clonotype originates from a male donor with early-stage non-small cell lung cancer. The chain recombines TRBV11-2 with TRBJ2-3; D possibly corresponds to TRBD1 (6 bases). The material sequenced was PBMCs, taken at follow-up. The CDR3 spells CASPGRGGITDTQYF. CDR3 in DNA: TGTGCCAGCCCCGGCAGGGGTGGGATCACAGATACGCAGTATTTT.